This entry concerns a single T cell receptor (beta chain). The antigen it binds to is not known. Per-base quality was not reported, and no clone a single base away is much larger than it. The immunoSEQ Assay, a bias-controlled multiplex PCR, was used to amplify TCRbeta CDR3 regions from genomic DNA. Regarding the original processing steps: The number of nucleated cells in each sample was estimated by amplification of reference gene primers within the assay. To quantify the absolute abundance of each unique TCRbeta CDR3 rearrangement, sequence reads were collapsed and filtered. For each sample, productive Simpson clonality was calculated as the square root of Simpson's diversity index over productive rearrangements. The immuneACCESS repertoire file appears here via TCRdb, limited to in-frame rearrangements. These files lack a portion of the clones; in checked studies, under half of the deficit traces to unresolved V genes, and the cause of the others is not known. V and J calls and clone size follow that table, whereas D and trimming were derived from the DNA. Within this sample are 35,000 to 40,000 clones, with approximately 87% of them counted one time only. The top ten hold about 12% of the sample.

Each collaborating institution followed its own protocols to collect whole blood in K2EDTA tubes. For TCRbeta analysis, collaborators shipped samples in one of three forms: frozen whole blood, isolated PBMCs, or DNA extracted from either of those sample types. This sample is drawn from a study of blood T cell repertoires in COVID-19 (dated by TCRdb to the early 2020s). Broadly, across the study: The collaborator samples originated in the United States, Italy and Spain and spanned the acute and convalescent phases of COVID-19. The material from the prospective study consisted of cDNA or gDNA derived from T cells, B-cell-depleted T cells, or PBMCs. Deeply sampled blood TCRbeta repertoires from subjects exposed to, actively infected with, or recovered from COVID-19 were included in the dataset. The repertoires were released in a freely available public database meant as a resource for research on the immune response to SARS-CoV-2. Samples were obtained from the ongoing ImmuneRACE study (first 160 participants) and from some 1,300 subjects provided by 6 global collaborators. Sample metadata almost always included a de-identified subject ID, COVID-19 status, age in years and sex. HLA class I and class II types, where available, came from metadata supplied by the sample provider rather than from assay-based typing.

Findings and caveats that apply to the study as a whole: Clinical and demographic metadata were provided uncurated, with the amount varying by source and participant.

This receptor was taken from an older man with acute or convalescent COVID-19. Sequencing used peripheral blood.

The CDR3 reads as follows: CARKTEDTEAFF. The bases are TGTGCCAGGAAGACGGAGGACACTGAAGCTTTCTTT. The V gene is TRBV27 and the J gene is TRBJ1-1; confidence is insufficient to name the D gene. The CDR3, from cysteine to phenylalanine, totals 12 residues. Of all the DNA, just the CDR3 is kept, 36 bases in frame from base 1. The germline V gene (reference sequence) yields MNHEY for CDR1 and SMNVEV for CDR2. Relative to germline, V is 9 bases shorter and J is 3 bases shorter, with 11 bases between their ends.